The T cell receptor (beta chain) under discussion was sequenced for a study of post-analysis software for immune sequencing data (dated by TCRdb to between 2014 and 2016). A note on the overall study: Disease courses on record covered relapsing-remitting, secondary progressive and progressive-relapsing multiple sclerosis, though some patients had no subtype annotation. The multiple sclerosis patient repertoires were compared with around ten previously published healthy control repertoires from donors aged 6 to 25 years. A subset of samples was prepared in parallel using single-end sample barcoding, then pooled and co-amplified after Illumina adapter ligation. Results the study describes overall, beyond this receptor: Direct clustering with F measure showed strong co-clustering of samples prepared in the same batch, prompting a batch-effect correction. The control group was slightly older than the multiple sclerosis patient group. Significantly lower normalized Chao1 diversity was found in multiple sclerosis patients than in controls, suggesting substantial peripheral T-cell clonal expansion. A handful of TRBV segments, including TRBV5-6, TRBV5-1 and TRBV20-1, were significantly more frequent in patients than controls.

CDR1 is given as SGHRS and CDR2 as YFSETQ, both from the germline V gene. Spanning cysteine to phenylalanine, the CDR3 consists of 15 amino acids. The kept DNA is CDR3 alone, 45 bases in frame from the first base. V loses 0 bases of germline sequence and J loses 4 bases, and the interval between the two ends is 12 bases. To demonstrate the VDJtools post-analysis software, the study profiled TCR beta repertoires from the peripheral blood of around 13 young patients with multiple sclerosis. The multiple sclerosis patients were children and adolescents between roughly 6 and 16 years of age. Of note for this clonotype: Its antigen is still unknown. Nothing much larger sits one base from this clone, and base qualities are not available.

The library was built by means of PCR. Sequencing used an Illumina HiSeq 2500. Unique molecular identifiers were incorporated into TCR beta cDNA libraries to reduce PCR and sequencing biases. Per 1 to 10 million input T cells, approximately 500,000 cDNA molecules were obtained, such that each molecule approximated one T cell. The patient libraries were prepared and sequenced using the same protocol as the earlier healthy control dataset. Samples belonging to the same batch were prepared together, multiplexed and sequenced on a shared HiSeq lane. As for the authors' bioinformatics: Raw barcoded reads were processed with MIGEC, discarding single-read molecular identifier groups before consensus assembly and CDR3 extraction. Clonotype tables were post-analysed with VDJtools, and diversity was normalized by down-sampling all datasets to the smallest sample size. In repertoire overlap clustering, CDR3 amino acid sequences, but not nucleotide sequences, were matched to correct batch-related cross-sample contamination. The public reads were quality trimmed at Q25 with fastp and then assembled into clones with MiXCR by TCRdb, keeping productive beta chains. Entries are consolidated by CDR3 protein sequence, retaining the most common genes and DNA. TCRdb, not the original authors, processed these V and J calls. The sample table shows about 680,000 distinct CDR3 sequences, and over 45% are seen once. About 11% of the sample is held by the ten biggest clonotypes.

Input material: blood. The receptor's source is a girl aged 2 to 9 with multiple sclerosis. The sequence joins TRBV5-1 to TRBJ2-3, with a tentative D gene TRBD2 over 6 matching bases. DNA sequence: TGCGCCAGCAGCTTGGCCCGCTGGGAGGCAGATACGCAGTATTTT. Its protein is CASSLARWEADTQYF.